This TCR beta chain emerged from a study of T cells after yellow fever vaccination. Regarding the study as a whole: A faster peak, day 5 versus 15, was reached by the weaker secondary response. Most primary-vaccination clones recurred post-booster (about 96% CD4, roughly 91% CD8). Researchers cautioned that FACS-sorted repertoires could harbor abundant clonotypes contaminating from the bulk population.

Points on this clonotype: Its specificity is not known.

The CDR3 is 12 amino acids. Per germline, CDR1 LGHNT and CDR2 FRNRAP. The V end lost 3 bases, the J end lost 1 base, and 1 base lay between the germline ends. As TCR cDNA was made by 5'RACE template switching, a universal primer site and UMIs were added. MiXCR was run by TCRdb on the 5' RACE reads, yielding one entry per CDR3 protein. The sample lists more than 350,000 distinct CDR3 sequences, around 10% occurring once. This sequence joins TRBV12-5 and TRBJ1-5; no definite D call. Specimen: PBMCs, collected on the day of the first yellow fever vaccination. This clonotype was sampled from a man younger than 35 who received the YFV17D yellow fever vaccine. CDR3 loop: CASGLSNQPQHF. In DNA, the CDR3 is TGTGCTAGTGGTTTAAGCAATCAGCCCCAGCATTTT.